This TCR beta chain originates from a study of T cells expressing NK-cell markers. Germline lookup yields CDR1 MNHEY and CDR2 SVGAGI. The CDR3 totals 12 residues. TCRdb reanalyzed the 5' RACE reads, giving one entry per CDR3 protein sequence and no DNA. This listing includes fewer than 400,000 distinct CDR3 sequences. The TCR was taken from a woman aged 45-60 years in good health. The V gene is TRBV6-5, the J gene TRBJ1-4. What was sequenced was blood T cells: a sorted CD56 or NKG2C T cell subset, CD4+ or CD8+ T cells, or bulk PBMC T cells (not recorded which). CDR3: CASKTRNEKLFF.